These T cell receptor beta chains were read from a single sample in a study of cytotoxic CD8 clonotypes in ibrutinib-treated CLL. Data came from immunoSEQ multiplex PCR; TCRdb stores just in-frame clones and leaves some out. Here the sample spans hundreds of thousands of clones, 60% to 75% being singletons. The source material was PBMCs, sampled after 24 months of ibrutinib treatment. These receptors came from a human donor with chronic lymphocytic leukemia. CDR3s include the opening cysteine and the closing phenylalanine or tryptophan. D genes are given only for firm matches. Clone sizes are given selectively: once, few, many, or a class where the clone is expanded.

v_gene,abundance,j_gene,d_gene,CDR3nt,CDR3aa
TRBV27,few,TRBJ1-1,-,TGTGCCAGCAGTTTAATGCGGGAGAACACTGAAGCTTTCTTT,CASSLMRENTEAFF
TRBV19,-,TRBJ2-7,-,TGTGCCAGTAGTAAGCGGCTAGCGAACTACGAGCAGTACTTC,CASSKRLANYEQYF
TRBV7-8,few,TRBJ2-5,-,TGTGCCAGCAGCTTTTCGCTCGAGACCCAGTACTTC,CASSFSLETQYF
TRBV10-2,-,TRBJ2-2,TRBD2,TGCGCCAGCAGCGAGCGGGGATCTGCGAACACCGGGGAGCTGTTTTTT,CASSERGSANTGELFF
TRBV9,once,TRBJ2-4,TRBD2,TGTGCCAGCAGCGTAGAAGCGGGAACGGGAAACATTCAGTACTTC,CASSVEAGTGNIQYF
TRBV27,-,TRBJ1-3,-,TGTGCCAGCAGGAAGGAGGGGGGGCAAAATGGAAACACCATATATTTT,CASRKEGGQNGNTIYF
TRBV18,-,TRBJ2-3,TRBD2,TGTGCCAGCTCACCACCCGGACTAGCGGGAGGGCCGGAGGATACGCAGTATTTT,CASSPPGLAGGPEDTQYF
TRBV11-2,-,TRBJ2-3,TRBD2,TGTGCCAGCAGCTTGGCTAGCGGGAAGGGCACAGATACGCAGTATTTT,CASSLASGKGTDTQYF
TRBV15,-,TRBJ2-6,-,TGTGCCACCAGCAGAGCTGCGGGGGCGGGCGCTGGGGCCAACGTCCTGACTTTC,CATSRAAGAGAGANVLTF
TRBV6-4,-,TRBJ2-3,-,TGTGCCAGCAGTGACTCCCCTTCAACGAACACAGATACGCAGTATTTT,CASSDSPSTNTDTQYF
TRBV7-2,once,TRBJ2-1,TRBD1,TGTGCCAGCAGCTGGTTCACGGGACAGGTAGAGCAGTTCTTC,CASSWFTGQVEQFF
TRBV13,-,TRBJ2-7,TRBD1,TGTGCCAGCAGCTTAGATCGACAGGGAGAGCAGTACTTC,CASSLDRQGEQYF
TRBV11-2,few,TRBJ2-7,TRBD2,TGTGCCAGCAGCCTCGACCGGGGGGTGGGCGAGCAGTACTTC,CASSLDRGVGEQYF
TRBV2,-,TRBJ2-7,-,TGTGCCAGCCAGCTAGCGAAATACTACGAGCAGTACTTC,CASQLAKYYEQYF
TRBV21-1,-,TRBJ1-5,-,TGTGCCAGCAGCACGACGAAGGGGTCCCGTTATAGCAATCAGCCCCAGCATTTT,CASSTTKGSRYSNQPQHF
TRBV4-3,-,TRBJ2-1,TRBD2,TGCGCCAGCAGCCAAGGGACTAGCGGCTACAATGAGCAGTTCTTC,CASSQGTSGYNEQFF
TRBV25-1,-,TRBJ2-1,-,TGTGCCAGCCCCAGACTAGAAGAGGGATCCAATGAGCAGTTCTTC,CASPRLEEGSNEQFF
TRBV27,-,TRBJ2-5,-,TGTGCCAGCAGTAGAAACTTCCCGTTGGCCTTCCAAGAGACCCAGTACTTC,CASSRNFPLAFQETQYF
TRBV19,once,TRBJ2-1,TRBD2,TGTGCCAGTAGTACCCAGACTAGCGGGGTTGGAAATGAGCAGTTCTTC,CASSTQTSGVGNEQFF
TRBV9,-,TRBJ2-5,-,TGTGCCAGCAGCACCACAGGGTACCAAGAGACCCAGTACTTC,CASSTTGYQETQYF
TRBV5-1,-,TRBJ2-7,TRBD1,TGCGCCAGCAAGGTGGACAGGGACTACGAGCAGTACTTC,CASKVDRDYEQYF
TRBV25-1,-,TRBJ1-1,-,TGTGCCAGCAGCTCAAACCCGGGGGCTGAAGCTTTCTTT,CASSSNPGAEAFF
TRBV28,once,TRBJ2-7,TRBD2,TGTGCCAGCAGCCCCGGGGTAGCGGGTTCCTACGAGCAGTACTTC,CASSPGVAGSYEQYF
TRBV2,-,TRBJ1-1,-,TGTGCCCACGGAAAGGTCAAGGGGGTTGCGGACACTGAAGCTTTCTTT,CAHGKVKGVADTEAFF
TRBV5-1,-,TRBJ2-7,-,TGCGCCAGCAGCCAGCCGGACAGGGAGGGAGAGCAGTACTTC,CASSQPDREGEQYF
TRBV7-8,-,TRBJ1-4,-,TGTGCCAGCAGCTTAGATAGTGAAAAACTGTTTTTT,CASSLDSEKLFF
TRBV15,-,TRBJ2-7,TRBD1,TGTGCCACCAGCAGAGTAGCAGGGGGCTACGAGCAGTACTTC,CATSRVAGGYEQYF